The rows below give T cell receptor beta chains drawn from one sample of a study of blood T cell repertoires in COVID-19. TCRdb's table, derived via immunoSEQ multiplex PCR, lists solely in-frame clones and lacks some. The sample consists of 150,000 to 250,000 clones, 94% of them appearing once. Specimen: peripheral blood. These receptors were obtained from a man younger than 45 with COVID-19, enrolled during active disease. CDR3s include the opening cysteine and the closing phenylalanine or tryptophan. Each record gives: J gene, clone size, V gene, CDR3 protein. The listing skips clone size in some rows; elsewhere it reads once, few, many or a size class.

TRBJ1-2,.,TRBV6-5,CASSYLDRVGYGYTF
TRBJ1-2,.,TRBV6-5,CASSYEGGGRGYTF
TRBJ1-2,.,TRBV6-5,CASSRDRGLGTF
TRBJ1-6,.,TRBV5-1,CASNLDSSYNSPLHF
TRBJ2-7,.,TRBV7-9,CASIPDTGYEQYF
TRBJ2-1,.,TRBV7-2,CASSPRGGQGTYNEQFF
TRBJ1-2,.,TRBV7-9,CASSSFRTGGYGYTF
TRBJ2-2,.,TRBV10-3,CAISESSGYTGELFF
TRBJ1-2,.,TRBV25-1,CASSEPLTGFDGYTF
TRBJ1-3,once,TRBV30,CAWSGGRAGNTIYF
TRBJ2-5,.,TRBV7-7,CASSLGGVSWAGGRETQYF
TRBJ1-2,.,TRBV12-3/TRBV12-4,CASSRTGGSGYTF
TRBJ1-6,.,TRBV6-5,CASTLTGGISPLHF
TRBJ1-4,.,TRBV2,CASLREEKLFF
TRBJ2-2,.,TRBV5-4,CASSLQRGSNTGELFF
TRBJ1-2,.,TRBV10-3,CAISTEGFGYTF
TRBJ1-3,.,TRBV29-1,CSARTYLSDTIYF
TRBJ2-3,.,TRBV15,CATSILAGGPRDTQYF
TRBJ2-5,.,TRBV11-2,CASSPLGVAGGQETQYF
TRBJ2-7,.,TRBV27,CASSLARGGEQYF
TRBJ2-6,.,TRBV3-1/TRBV3-2,CASSQLPRFGANVLTF
TRBJ1-4,.,TRBV19,CASSVTGVGEKLFF
TRBJ2-1,.,TRBV9,CASSVATGGLGVHEQFF
TRBJ1-3,.,TRBV9,CASSVGSGSGNTIYF
TRBJ2-4,.,TRBV11-2,CASSPFSRVDKNIQYF
TRBJ1-5,.,TRBV6-4,CASSEGGMDSQPQHF
TRBJ2-1,.,TRBV27,CASSSGFIEQFF
TRBJ1-4,.,TRBV27,CASSWAGNGEKLFF
TRBJ1-2,.,TRBV5-1,CASSLGTGTGGYGYTF
TRBJ2-5,.,TRBV5-4,CASSLAAVQETQYF
TRBJ1-2,once,TRBV5-4,CASSSGQGFNGYTF
TRBJ2-3,.,TRBV2,CASRTSGADTQYF
TRBJ2-3,.,TRBV10-3,CAISEGGTGGTDTQYF
TRBJ1-5,.,TRBV28,CASSRDSGSNQPQHF
TRBJ2-2,.,TRBV5-1,CASFGSANTGELFF
TRBJ1-3,.,TRBV25-1,CASSEVGATGNTIYF
TRBJ2-3,.,TRBV2,CASKEVSSTDTQYF
TRBJ1-6,.,TRBV27,CASSFGQHNSPLHF
TRBJ2-1,.,TRBV6-5,CAIRRDRGVNEQFF
TRBJ2-3,.,TRBV19,CASGILAGSTDTQYF
TRBJ1-5,.,TRBV3-1/TRBV3-2,CASSQDSRSNQPQHF